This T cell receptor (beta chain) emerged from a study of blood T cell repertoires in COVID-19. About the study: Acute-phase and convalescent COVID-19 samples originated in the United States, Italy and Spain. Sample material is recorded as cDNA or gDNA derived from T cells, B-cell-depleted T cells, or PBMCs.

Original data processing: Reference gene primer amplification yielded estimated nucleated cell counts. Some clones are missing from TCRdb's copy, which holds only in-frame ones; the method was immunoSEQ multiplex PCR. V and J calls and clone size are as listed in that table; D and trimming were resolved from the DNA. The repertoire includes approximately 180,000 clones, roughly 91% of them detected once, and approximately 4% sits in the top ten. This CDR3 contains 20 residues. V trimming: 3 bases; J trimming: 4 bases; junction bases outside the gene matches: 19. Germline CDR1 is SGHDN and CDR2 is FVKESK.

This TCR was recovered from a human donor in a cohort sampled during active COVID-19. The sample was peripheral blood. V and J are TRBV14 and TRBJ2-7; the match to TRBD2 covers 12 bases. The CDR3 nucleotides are TGTGCCAGCAGCCACACAACAGGGGGCCTGACTAGCGGGAGCCATTACGAGCAGTACTTC. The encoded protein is CASSHTTGGLTSGSHYEQYF.